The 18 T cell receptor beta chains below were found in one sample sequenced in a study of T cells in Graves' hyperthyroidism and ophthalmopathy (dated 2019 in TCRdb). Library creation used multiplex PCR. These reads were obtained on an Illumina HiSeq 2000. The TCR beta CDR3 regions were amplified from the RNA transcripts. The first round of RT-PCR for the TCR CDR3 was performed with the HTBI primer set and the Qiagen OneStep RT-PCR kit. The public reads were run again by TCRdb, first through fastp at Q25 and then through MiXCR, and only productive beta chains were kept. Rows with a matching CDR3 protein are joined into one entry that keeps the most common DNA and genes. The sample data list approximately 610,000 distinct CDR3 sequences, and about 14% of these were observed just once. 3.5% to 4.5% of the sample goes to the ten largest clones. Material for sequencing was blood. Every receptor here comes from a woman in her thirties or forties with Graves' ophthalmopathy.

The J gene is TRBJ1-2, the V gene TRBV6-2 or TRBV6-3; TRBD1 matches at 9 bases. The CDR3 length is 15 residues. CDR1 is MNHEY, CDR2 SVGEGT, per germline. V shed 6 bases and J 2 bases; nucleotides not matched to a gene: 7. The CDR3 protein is CASRAGTGRNYGYTF. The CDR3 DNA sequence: TGTGCCAGCAGAGCCGGGACAGGGAGGAACTATGGCTACACCTTC.

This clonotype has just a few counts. The CDR3 spells CASSTRTGFEQYF. CDR3 coding DNA: TGTGCCAGCAGCACCCGGACAGGGTTCGAGCAGTACTTC. The chain is built from TRBV11-2 and TRBJ2-7; the match to TRBD1 covers 8 bases. J was trimmed by 6 bases and V by 5 bases; bases with no gene match: 6. The CDR3 totals 13 residues. CDR1 is SGHAT, CDR2 FQNNGV, per germline.

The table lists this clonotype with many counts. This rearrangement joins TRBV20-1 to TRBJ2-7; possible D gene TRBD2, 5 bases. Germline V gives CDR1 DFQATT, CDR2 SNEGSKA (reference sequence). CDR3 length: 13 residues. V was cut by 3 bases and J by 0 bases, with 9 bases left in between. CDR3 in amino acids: CSARVDFSYEQYF. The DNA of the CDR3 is TGCAGTGCTAGGGTGGACTTCTCCTACGAGCAGTACTTC.

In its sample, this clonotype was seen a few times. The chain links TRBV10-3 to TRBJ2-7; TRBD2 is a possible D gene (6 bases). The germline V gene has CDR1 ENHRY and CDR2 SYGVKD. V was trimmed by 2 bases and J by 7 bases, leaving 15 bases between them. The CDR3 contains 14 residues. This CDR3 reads CAISEAGPTGEQYF. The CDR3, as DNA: TGTGCCATCAGTGAGGCGGGGCCCACGGGTGAGCAGTACTTC.

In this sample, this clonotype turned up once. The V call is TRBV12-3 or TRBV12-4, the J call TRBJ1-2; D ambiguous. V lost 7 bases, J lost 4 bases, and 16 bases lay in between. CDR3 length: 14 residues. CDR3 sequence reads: CASTPIDMGYGYTF. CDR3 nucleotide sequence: TGTGCCAGCACCCCGATAGACATGGGCTATGGCTACACCTTC.

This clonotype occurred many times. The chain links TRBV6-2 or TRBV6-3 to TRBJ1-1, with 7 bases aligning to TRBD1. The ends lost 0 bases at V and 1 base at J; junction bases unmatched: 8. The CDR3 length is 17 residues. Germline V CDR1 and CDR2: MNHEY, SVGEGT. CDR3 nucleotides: TGTGCCAGCAGTTACTCGATCGGGACAGTTTCGAACACTGAAGCTTTCTTT. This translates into CASSYSIGTVSNTEAFF.

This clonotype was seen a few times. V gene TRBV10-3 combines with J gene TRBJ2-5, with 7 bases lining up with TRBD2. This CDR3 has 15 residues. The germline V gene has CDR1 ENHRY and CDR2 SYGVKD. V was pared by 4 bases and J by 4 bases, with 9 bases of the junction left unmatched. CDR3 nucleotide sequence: TGTGCCATCAGTGGAGCGGGACTCTTTTCAGAGACCCAGTACTTC. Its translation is CAISGAGLFSETQYF.

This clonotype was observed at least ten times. The CDR3 here is CASSLDRDYRLGNTIYF. The CDR3 bases are TGTGCCAGCAGCTTAGACCGGGACTACCGCCTTGGAAACACCATATATTTT. This chain links TRBV11-1 with TRBJ1-3; a weak D match, TRBD1 (5 bases). This CDR3 is built from 17 residues. The ends were cut back, 1 base at V and 3 bases at J, with 16 bases in the middle. The germline V gene encodes CDR1 SGHAT and CDR2 FQDESV (reference sequence).

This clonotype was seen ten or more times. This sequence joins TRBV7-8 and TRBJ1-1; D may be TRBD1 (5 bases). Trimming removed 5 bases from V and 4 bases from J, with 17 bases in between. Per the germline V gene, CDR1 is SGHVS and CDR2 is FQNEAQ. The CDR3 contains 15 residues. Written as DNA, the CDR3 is TGTGCCAGCAGCGAATCCTCAGGGAGAGGCACTGAAGCTTTCTTT. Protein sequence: CASSESSGRGTEAFF.

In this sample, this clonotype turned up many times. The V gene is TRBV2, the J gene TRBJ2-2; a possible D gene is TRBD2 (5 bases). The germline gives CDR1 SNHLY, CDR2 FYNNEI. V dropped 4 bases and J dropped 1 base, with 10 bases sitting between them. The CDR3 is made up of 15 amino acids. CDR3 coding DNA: TGTGCCAGCAGTGCGGACTTTCTGAACACCGGGGAGCTGTTTTTT. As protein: CASSADFLNTGELFF.

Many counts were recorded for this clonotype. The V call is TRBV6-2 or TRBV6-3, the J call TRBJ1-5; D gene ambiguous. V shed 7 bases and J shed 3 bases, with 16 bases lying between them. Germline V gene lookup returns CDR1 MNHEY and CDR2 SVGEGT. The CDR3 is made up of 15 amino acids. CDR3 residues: CASNAGLTFNQPQHF. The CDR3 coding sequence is TGTGCCAGCAACGCTGGGCTTACTTTCAATCAGCCCCAGCATTTT.

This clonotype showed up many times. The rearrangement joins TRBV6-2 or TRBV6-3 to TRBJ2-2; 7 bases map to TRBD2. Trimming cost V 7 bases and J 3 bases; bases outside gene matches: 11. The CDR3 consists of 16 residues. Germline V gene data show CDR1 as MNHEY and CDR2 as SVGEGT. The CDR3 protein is CASTYGGGPDTGELFF. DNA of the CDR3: TGTGCCAGCACCTACGGCGGGGGTCCGGACACCGGGGAGCTGTTTTTT.

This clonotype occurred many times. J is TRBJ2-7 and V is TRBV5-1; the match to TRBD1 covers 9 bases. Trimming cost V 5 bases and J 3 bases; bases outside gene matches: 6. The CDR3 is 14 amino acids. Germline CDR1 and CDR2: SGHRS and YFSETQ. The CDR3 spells CASRTGTGIYEQYF. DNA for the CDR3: TGCGCCAGCAGAACCGGGACAGGGATCTACGAGCAGTACTTC.

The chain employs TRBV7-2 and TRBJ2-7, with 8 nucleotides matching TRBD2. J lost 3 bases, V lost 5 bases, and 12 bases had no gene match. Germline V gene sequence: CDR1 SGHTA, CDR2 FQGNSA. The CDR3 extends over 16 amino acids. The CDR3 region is CASSQAGASWIYEQYF. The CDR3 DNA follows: TGTGCCAGCAGCCAAGCGGGGGCTAGTTGGATCTACGAGCAGTACTTC.

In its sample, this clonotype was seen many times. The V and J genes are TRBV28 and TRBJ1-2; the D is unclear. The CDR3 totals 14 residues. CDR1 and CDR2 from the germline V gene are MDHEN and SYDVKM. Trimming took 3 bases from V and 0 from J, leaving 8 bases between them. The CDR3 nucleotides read TGTGCCAGCAGTTTTATCCAGGCTAACTATGGCTACACCTTC. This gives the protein CASSFIQANYGYTF.

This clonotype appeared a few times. CDR3 DNA sequence: TGTGCCAGCAGTCCTCGACAGGGGATCATGAACACTGAAGCTTTCTTT. Protein product: CASSPRQGIMNTEAFF. V is TRBV27 and J is TRBJ1-1, with 8 bases matching TRBD1. Looked up from germline, CDR1 is MNHEY and CDR2 is SMNVEV (reference sequence). With V trimmed by 5 bases and J by 0 bases, 8 bases remained unmatched. This CDR3 spans 16 amino acids.

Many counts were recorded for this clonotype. CDR3 amino acids: CASSTWDRGFPTQYF. The CDR3 DNA is TGTGCCAGTAGTACGTGGGACAGGGGGTTTCCGACCCAGTACTTC. This chain links TRBV19 with TRBJ2-5; 11 nucleotides line up with TRBD1. After removal of 4 bases from V and 7 bases from J, the junction contained 8 bases not matched to a gene. CDR3 length equals 15 residues. The germline CDR1 and CDR2 sequences are LNHDA and SQIVND (reference sequence).

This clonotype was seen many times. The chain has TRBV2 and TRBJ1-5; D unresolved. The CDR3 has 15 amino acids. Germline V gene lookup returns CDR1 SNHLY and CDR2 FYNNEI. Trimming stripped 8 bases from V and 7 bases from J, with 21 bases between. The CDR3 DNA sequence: TGTGCCAGCTCTGCGGTCGGGCCTCTAGGACAGCCCCAGCATTTT. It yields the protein CASSAVGPLGQPQHF.